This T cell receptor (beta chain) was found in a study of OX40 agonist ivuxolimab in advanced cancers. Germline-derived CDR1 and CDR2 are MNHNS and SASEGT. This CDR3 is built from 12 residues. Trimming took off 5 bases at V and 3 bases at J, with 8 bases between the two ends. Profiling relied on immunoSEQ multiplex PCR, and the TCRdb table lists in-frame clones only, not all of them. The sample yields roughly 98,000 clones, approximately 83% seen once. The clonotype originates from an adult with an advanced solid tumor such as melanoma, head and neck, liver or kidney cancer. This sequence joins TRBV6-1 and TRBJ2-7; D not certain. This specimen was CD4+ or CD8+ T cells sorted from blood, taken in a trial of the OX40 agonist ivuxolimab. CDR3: CASSRTDYEQYF. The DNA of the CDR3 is TGTGCCAGCAGTAGGACGGACTACGAGCAGTACTTC.